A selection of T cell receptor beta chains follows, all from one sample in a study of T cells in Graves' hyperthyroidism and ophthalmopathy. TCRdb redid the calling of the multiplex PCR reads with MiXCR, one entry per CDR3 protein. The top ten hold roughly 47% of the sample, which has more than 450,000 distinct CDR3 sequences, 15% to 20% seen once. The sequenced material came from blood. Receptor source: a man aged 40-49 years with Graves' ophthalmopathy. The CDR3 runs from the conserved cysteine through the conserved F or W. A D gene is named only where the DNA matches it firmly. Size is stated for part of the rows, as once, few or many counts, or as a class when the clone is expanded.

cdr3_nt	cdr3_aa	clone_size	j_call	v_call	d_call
TGTGCCAGCAGTTGGGGGTTGGGGCTCTCTGGAAACACCATATATTTT	CASSWGLGLSGNTIYF	many	TRBJ1-3	TRBV12-3/TRBV12-4	NA
TGTGCCAGCAGCTTAGCGCAGTTTACCGGGGAGCTGTTTTTT	CASSLAQFTGELFF	many	TRBJ2-2	TRBV7-2	NA
TGTGCCAGCAGTTCCTCACCCTGGGACATGTCCTACGAGCAGTACTTC	CASSSSPWDMSYEQYF	many	TRBJ2-7	TRBV28	NA
TGCGCCAGCAGCCAAGATCCGGGTGGGACAGGTCCACTTGGGGAGCAGTACTTC	CASSQDPGGTGPLGEQYF	NA	TRBJ2-7	TRBV11-2	TRBD1
TGTGCCACCAGCAGAGCCGGGTCGAGCACCGGGGAGCTGTTTTTT	CATSRAGSSTGELFF	NA	TRBJ2-2	TRBV15	NA
TGTGCCAGCAGCCAAGGGCGGGACCGCTCCTACGAGCAGTACTTC	CASSQGRDRSYEQYF	few	TRBJ2-7	TRBV4-2	NA
TGTGCCAGCAGCCACGGGGGACAGGGGCAAGCCGAGCAGTACTTC	CASSHGGQGQAEQYF	few	TRBJ2-7	TRBV4-2	TRBD1
TGTGCCAGCAGCTTTCCGGGGCTGGAGAATGAGCAGTTCTTC	CASSFPGLENEQFF	NA	TRBJ2-1	TRBV7-9	NA
TGCAGTGCTAGAGATCGTAGCGGGAGGTCCCAAAGCACAGATACGCAGTATTTT	CSARDRSGRSQSTDTQYF	few	TRBJ2-3	TRBV20-1	TRBD2
TGTGCCAGCAGCGTAGGAGGGCAGGGGAGCCGCACAGATACGCAGTATTTT	CASSVGGQGSRTDTQYF	NA	TRBJ2-3	TRBV9	NA
TGTGCCACCCGGCTTTTAGGCAATCAGCCCCAGCATTTT	CATRLLGNQPQHF	few	TRBJ1-5	TRBV28	NA
TGCAGTGCTGCCCGGACTAGCGGGAAAGACGAGCAGTACTTC	CSAARTSGKDEQYF	many	TRBJ2-7	TRBV20-1	TRBD2
TGTGCCAGCAGTGCGGGGACAGGGGGTTATAGCAATCAGCCCCAGCATTTT	CASSAGTGGYSNQPQHF	NA	TRBJ1-5	TRBV2	TRBD1
TGTGCCAGCGCCGGGGCAGGGGGCGCATCTAACTATGGCTACACCTTC	CASAGAGGASNYGYTF	many	TRBJ1-2	TRBV6-1	TRBD1
TGCAGTGCTAGAGACTTCCGGGTGCCGGCCGGGGAGCTGTTTTTT	CSARDFRVPAGELFF	NA	TRBJ2-2	TRBV20-1	NA
TGCGCCAGCAGCCAAGAGGTTCTAGGGGAGACCCAGTACTTC	CASSQEVLGETQYF	many	TRBJ2-5	TRBV4-3	NA
TGTGCCAGCAGCGACTATAGCGGGGACAACACAGATACGCAGTATTTT	CASSDYSGDNTDTQYF	many	TRBJ2-3	TRBV2	TRBD2
TGTGCCAGCAGTCAGAAGGGGCTTGGAGACACCATATATTTT	CASSQKGLGDTIYF	NA	TRBJ1-3	TRBV12-3/TRBV12-4	NA
TGTGCCAGCAGAGAGGGACGGTCGGGGGAGCAGTACTTC	CASREGRSGEQYF	NA	TRBJ2-7	TRBV6-1	NA
TGTGCCAGCAGTGAATGGAAGGGGGCGGAAGGCTACACCTTC	CASSEWKGAEGYTF	NA	TRBJ1-2	TRBV25-1	TRBD1
TGTGCCAGCAGTTATGACAGGGCTAACAATGAGCAGTTCTTC	CASSYDRANNEQFF	NA	TRBJ2-1	TRBV6-9	TRBD1
TGTGCCAGCTCACGGGACAGGCTAAAATCCTACGAGCAGTACTTC	CASSRDRLKSYEQYF	NA	TRBJ2-7	TRBV18	TRBD1
TGTGCCAGCAGCTTTAACAAGGCCTACGAGCAGTACTTC	CASSFNKAYEQYF	few	TRBJ2-7	TRBV7-8	NA
TGTGCCAGTGCACCGGGCACCTCTATCCTTAGCAATCAGCCCCAGCATTTT	CASAPGTSILSNQPQHF	many	TRBJ1-5	TRBV28	NA
TGTGCCAGCTTCAGCGGGGAGCCGTACAATGAGCAGTTCTTC	CASFSGEPYNEQFF	NA	TRBJ2-1	TRBV12-3/TRBV12-4	TRBD2
TGTGCCAACCAGTACCCATGGGACAGGGGCGCGTGGGAGCAGTTCTTC	CANQYPWDRGAWEQFF	few	TRBJ2-1	TRBV12-3/TRBV12-4	TRBD1
TGTGCCAGCAGTGGGGACAGGGGGCGCGGGGAGCAGTACTTC	CASSGDRGRGEQYF	NA	TRBJ2-7	TRBV12-3/TRBV12-4	TRBD1
TGTGCCAGCAGTTACCAGACAGGGACCCCTGCATCCGGATCTCAGCCCCAGCATTTT	CASSYQTGTPASGSQPQHF	NA	TRBJ1-5	TRBV6-2/TRBV6-3	TRBD1
TGTGCCAGCTCACCGTTAGCGGGGGGGCCTGACGAGCAGTACTTC	CASSPLAGGPDEQYF	NA	TRBJ2-7	TRBV18	TRBD2
TGTGCCAGCAGCCGGGGTGATACCTACGAGCAGTACTTC	CASSRGDTYEQYF	many	TRBJ2-7	TRBV6-1	NA
TGTGCCAGCAGCACAAGGCCCAGGGGGACGCAGTATTTT	CASSTRPRGTQYF	many	TRBJ2-3	TRBV7-2	TRBD1
TGTGCCAGCAGGTCACAGGGGATGAGGAATCAGCCCCAGCATTTT	CASRSQGMRNQPQHF	many	TRBJ1-5	TRBV28	TRBD1
TGTGCCAGCAGTGAATCGGGCGGCAATCAGCCCCAGCATTTT	CASSESGGNQPQHF	many	TRBJ1-5	TRBV2	NA
TGTGCCAGCAGTTTGGGAGTCGGGGATACGCAGTATTTT	CASSLGVGDTQYF	many	TRBJ2-3	TRBV27	NA
TGTGCCAGCAGGATCTTACAGGGGGCGCCGGGAGCGGGGGGGCACAATGAGCAGTTCTTC	CASRILQGAPGAGGHNEQFF	many	TRBJ2-1	TRBV12-3/TRBV12-4	NA
TGTGCCAGCAGCTTAGGAGCTAGCAACAATGAGCAGTTCTTC	CASSLGASNNEQFF	many	TRBJ2-1	TRBV7-2	NA
TGTGCCAGCAGCTTACGGACTAGCGGGGGTGTAAATGAGCAGTTCTTC	CASSLRTSGGVNEQFF	many	TRBJ2-1	TRBV11-3	TRBD2
TGTGCCAGCAGCTTGTATAGGACACCGGCCGGGTCCTACGAGCAGTACTTC	CASSLYRTPAGSYEQYF	NA	TRBJ2-7	TRBV5-6	NA
TGTGCCAGCAGTTTATCCCGGGACAGGGAGGTTAATGAGCAGTTCTTC	CASSLSRDREVNEQFF	many	TRBJ2-1	TRBV27	TRBD1
TGTGCCTGGAGCGAGAGCCAAGAGACCCAGTACTTC	CAWSESQETQYF	NA	TRBJ2-5	TRBV30	NA
TGTGCCAGCAGCCAAGATGGGGGGGCTTGGGAGACTGAAGCTTTCTTT	CASSQDGGAWETEAFF	few	TRBJ1-1	TRBV3-1	NA
TGTGCCAGCTCACCAGATAATTCACCCCTCCACTTT	CASSPDNSPLHF	many	TRBJ1-6	TRBV18	NA
TGTGCCACCAGCACCTCGATGGGCCCGTGGGATGAAAAACTGTTTTTT	CATSTSMGPWDEKLFF	NA	TRBJ1-4	TRBV15	NA
TGCAGTGCGAAAGACCCTTCCCCGGGCGGCTATGGCTACACCTTC	CSAKDPSPGGYGYTF	many	TRBJ1-2	TRBV20-1	NA